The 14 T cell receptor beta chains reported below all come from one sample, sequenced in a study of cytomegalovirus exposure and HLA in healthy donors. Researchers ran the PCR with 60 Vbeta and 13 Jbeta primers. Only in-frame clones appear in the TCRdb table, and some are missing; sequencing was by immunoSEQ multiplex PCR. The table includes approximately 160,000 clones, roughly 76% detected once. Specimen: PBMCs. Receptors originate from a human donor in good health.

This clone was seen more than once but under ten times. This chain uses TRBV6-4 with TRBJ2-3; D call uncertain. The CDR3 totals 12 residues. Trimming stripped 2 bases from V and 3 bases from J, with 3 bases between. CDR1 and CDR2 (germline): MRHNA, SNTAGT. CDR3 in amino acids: CASSDQTDTQYF. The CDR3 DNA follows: TGTGCCAGCAGTGACCAGACAGATACGCAGTATTTT.

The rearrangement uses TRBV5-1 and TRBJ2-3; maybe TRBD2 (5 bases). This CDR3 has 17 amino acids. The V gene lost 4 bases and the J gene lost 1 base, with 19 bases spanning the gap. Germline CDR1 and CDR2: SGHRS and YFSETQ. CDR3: CASSLSKAVGGTDTQYF. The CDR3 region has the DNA TGCGCCAGCAGCCTGTCGAAGGCGGTCGGGGGCACAGATACGCAGTATTTT.

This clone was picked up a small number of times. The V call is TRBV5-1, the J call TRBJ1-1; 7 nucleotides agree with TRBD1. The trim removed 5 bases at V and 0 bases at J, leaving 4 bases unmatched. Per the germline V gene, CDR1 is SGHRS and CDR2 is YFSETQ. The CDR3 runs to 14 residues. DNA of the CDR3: TGCGCCAGCAGGAGACAGGGAATGAACACTGAAGCTTTCTTT. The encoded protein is CASRRQGMNTEAFF.

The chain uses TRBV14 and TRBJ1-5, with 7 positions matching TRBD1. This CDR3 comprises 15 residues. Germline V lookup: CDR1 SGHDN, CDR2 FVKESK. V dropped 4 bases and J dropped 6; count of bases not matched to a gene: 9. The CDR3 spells CASSLGGGRSQPQHF. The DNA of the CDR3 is TGTGCCAGCAGCCTAGGAGGGGGCCGCAGTCAGCCCCAGCATTTT.

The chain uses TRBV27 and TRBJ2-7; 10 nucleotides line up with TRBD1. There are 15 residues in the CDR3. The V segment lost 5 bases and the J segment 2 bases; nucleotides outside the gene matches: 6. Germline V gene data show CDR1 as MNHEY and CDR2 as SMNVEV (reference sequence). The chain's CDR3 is CASSTTGTGAYEQYF. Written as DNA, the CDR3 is TGTGCCAGCAGTACAACCGGGACAGGGGCCTACGAGCAGTACTTC.

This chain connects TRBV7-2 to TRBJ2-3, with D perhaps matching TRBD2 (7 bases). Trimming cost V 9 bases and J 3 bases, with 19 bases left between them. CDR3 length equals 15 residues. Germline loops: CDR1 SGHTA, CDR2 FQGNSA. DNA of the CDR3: TGTGCCAGTAGAGCTAGGAGGGGGGGGACAGATACGCAGTATTTT. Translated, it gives CASRARRGGTDTQYF.

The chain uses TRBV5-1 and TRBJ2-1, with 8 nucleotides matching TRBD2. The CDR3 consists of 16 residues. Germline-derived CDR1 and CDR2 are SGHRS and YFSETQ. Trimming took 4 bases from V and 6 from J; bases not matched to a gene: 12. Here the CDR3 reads CASSPKAGADSNEQFF. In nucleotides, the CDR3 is TGCGCCAGCAGCCCTAAAGCGGGGGCCGACTCCAATGAGCAGTTCTTC. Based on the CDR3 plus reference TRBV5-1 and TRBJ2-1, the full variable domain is KAGVTQTPRYLIKTRGQQVTLSCSPISGHRSVSWYQQTPGQGLQFLFEYFSETQRNKGNFPGRFSGRQFSNSRSEMNVSTLELGDSALYLCASSPKAGADSNEQFFGPGTRLTVL.

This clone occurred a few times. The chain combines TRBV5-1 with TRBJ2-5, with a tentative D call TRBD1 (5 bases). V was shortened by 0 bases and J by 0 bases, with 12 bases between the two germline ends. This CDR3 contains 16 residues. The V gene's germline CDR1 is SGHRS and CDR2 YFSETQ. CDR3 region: CASSLGSRADQETQYF. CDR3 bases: TGCGCCAGCAGCTTGGGTTCCAGGGCCGACCAAGAGACCCAGTACTTC.

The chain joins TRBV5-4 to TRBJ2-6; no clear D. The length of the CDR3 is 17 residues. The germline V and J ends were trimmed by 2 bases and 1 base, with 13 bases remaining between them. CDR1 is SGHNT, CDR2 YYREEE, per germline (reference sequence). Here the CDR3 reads CASSFSEVWSGANVLTF. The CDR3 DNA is TGTGCCAGCAGCTTCTCCGAGGTGTGGTCTGGGGCCAACGTCCTGACTTTC. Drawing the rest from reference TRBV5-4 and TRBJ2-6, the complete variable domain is ETGVTQSPTHLIKTRGQQVTLRCSSQSGHNTVSWYQQALGQGPQFIFQYYREEENGRGNFPPRFSGLQFPNYSSELNVNALELDDSALYLCASSFSEVWSGANVLTFGAGSRLTVL.

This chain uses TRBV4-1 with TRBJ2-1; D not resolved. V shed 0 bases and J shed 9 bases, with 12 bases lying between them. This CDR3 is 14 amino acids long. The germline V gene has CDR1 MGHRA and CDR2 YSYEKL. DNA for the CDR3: TGCGCCAGCAGCCAAGAAGGCCTAGAAGGTGAGCAGTTCTTC. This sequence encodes CASSQEGLEGEQFF.

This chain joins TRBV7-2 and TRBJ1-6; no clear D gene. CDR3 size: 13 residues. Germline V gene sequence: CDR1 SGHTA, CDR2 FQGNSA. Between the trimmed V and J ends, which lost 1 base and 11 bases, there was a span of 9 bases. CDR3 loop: CASSLDTSPPLHF. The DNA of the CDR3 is TGTGCCAGCAGCTTAGACACGTCTCCACCCCTCCACTTT. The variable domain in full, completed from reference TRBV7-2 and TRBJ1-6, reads GAGVSQSPSNKVTEKGKDVELRCDPISGHTALYWYRQSLGQGLEFLIYFQGNSAPDKSGLPSDRFSAERTGGSVSTLTIQRTQQEDSAVYLCASSLDTSPPLHFGNGTRLTVT.

Here the CDR3 reads CASSLDWGGQGIYEQYF. CDR3 coding DNA: TGTGCCAGCAGCTTAGATTGGGGGGGTCAGGGGATCTACGAGCAGTACTTC. The chain joins TRBV7-8 to TRBJ2-7; D perhaps matches TRBD2 (7 bases). Per germline, CDR1 SGHVS and CDR2 FQNEAQ. The CDR3 is 17 residues long. Trimming pared 1 base from V and 3 bases from J, leaving 19 bases between. The complete variable domain, with remaining parts taken from reference TRBV7-8 and TRBJ2-7, reads GAGVSQSPRYKVAKRGQDVALRCDPISGHVSLFWYQQALGQGPEFLTYFQNEAQLDKSGLPSDRFFAERPEGSVSTLKIQRTQQEDSAVYLCASSLDWGGQGIYEQYFGPGTRLTVT.

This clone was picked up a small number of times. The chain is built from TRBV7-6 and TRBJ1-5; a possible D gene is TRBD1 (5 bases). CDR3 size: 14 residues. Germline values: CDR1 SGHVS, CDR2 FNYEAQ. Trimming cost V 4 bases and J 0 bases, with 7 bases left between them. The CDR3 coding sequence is TGTGCCAGCAGCTGGGGGGTTAGCAATCAGCCCCAGCATTTT. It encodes CASSWGVSNQPQHF. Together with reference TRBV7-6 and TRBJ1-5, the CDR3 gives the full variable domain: GAGVSQSPRYKVTKRGQDVALRCDPISGHVSLYWYRQALGQGPEFLTYFNYEAQQDKSGLPNDRFSAERPEGSISTLTIQRTEQRDSAMYRCASSWGVSNQPQHFGDGTRLSIL.

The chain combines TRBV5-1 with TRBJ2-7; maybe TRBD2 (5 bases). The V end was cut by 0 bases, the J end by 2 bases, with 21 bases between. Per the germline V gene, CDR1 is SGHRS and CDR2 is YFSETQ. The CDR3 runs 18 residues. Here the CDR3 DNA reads TGCGCCAGCAGCTTGGGGGTAGGATCGGGGATCACCACCTACGAGCAGTACTTC. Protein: CASSLGVGSGITTYEQYF.